This TCR beta chain was profiled in a study of T cells expressing NK-cell markers. The CDR3 contains 15 residues. The germline CDR1 and CDR2 sequences are MNHNS and SASEGT. Each CDR3 protein gets one entry in TCRdb, which reprocessed the 5' RACE reads and gives no DNA. In total, the table holds 350,000 to 450,000 distinct CDR3 sequences. This TCR was recovered from a man aged 18-75 years in good health. The chain links TRBV6-1 to TRBJ1-1; the D gene TCRdb calls, TRBD1, cannot be checked with no DNA. Sequencing used blood T cells: a sorted CD56 or NKG2C T cell subset, CD4+ or CD8+ T cells, or bulk PBMC T cells (not recorded which). The chain's CDR3 is CASSTWTGISTEAFF.